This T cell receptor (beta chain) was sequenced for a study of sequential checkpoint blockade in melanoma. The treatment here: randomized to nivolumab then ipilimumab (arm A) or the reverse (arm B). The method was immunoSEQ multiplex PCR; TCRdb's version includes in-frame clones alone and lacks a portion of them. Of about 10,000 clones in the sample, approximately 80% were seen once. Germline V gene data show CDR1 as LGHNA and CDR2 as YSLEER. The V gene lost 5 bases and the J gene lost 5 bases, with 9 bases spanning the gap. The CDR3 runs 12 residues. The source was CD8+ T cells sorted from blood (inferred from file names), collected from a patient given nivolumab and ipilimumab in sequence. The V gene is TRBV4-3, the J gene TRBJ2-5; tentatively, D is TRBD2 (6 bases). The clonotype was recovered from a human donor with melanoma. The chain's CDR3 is CASSGGEETQYF. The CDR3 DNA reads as TGCGCCAGCAGCGGAGGGGAGGAGACCCAGTACTTC.